The 16 T cell receptor beta chains listed next were all sequenced from one sample in a study of blood T cell repertoires in COVID-19. Here immunoSEQ multiplex PCR was the method, and the copy in TCRdb shows in-frame clones only, minus some. The table records 450,000 to 500,000 clones, approximately 86% of them present only once. The specimen sequenced was PBMCs or T cells enriched from blood (not recorded which). The source of these receptors is a woman aged 60-75 years who had recovered from COVID-19.

The V and J genes are TRBV19 and TRBJ1-2, with 7 bases identical to TRBD1. CDR1 and CDR2 (germline): LNHDA, SQIVND (reference sequence). The CDR3 extends over 14 amino acids. With 6 bases clipped from V and 6 bases from J, the junction kept 10 bases outside the gene matches. CDR3 sequence reads: CASRVQGQVDGYTF. In DNA, the CDR3 is TGTGCCAGTAGGGTACAGGGGCAGGTTGATGGCTACACCTTC.

This chain links TRBV14 with TRBJ2-5, with TRBD2 matching 14 bases. Germline CDR1 is SGHDN and CDR2 is FVKESK. This CDR3 region has 17 residues. V dropped 2 bases and J dropped 5; count of bases not matched to a gene: 7. CDR3 coding DNA: TGTGCCAGCAGCCAACCCCGACTAGCGGGGGGGCTGGAGACCCAGTACTTC. This encodes CASSQPRLAGGLETQYF.

The chain recombines TRBV27 with TRBJ2-7; the D gene is possibly TRBD2 (5 bases). The CDR3 extends over 16 amino acids. The germline CDR1 and CDR2 sequences are MNHEY and SMNVEV (reference sequence). Trimming cost V 2 bases and J 0 bases, with 14 bases left between them. This chain's CDR3 is CASSLRAGPTSYEQYV. The CDR3 DNA reads as TGTGCCAGCAGTTTAAGGGCGGGCCCGACCTCCTACGAGCAGTACGTC.

The V and J genes are TRBV19 and TRBJ2-1, with D maybe TRBD1 (5 bases). Germline CDR1 is LNHDA and CDR2 is SQIVND (reference sequence). V dropped 4 bases and J dropped 10 bases, with 20 bases sitting between them. The CDR3 has 15 residues. The CDR3 region has the DNA TGTGCCAGTAGTAGGACAAACGAGCCGACCAGGGAGCAGTTCTTC. Its translation is CASSRTNEPTREQFF.

The genes are TRBV7-2 and TRBJ1-2; D is unresolved. Germline loops: CDR1 SGHTA, CDR2 FQGNSA. V was clipped by 1 base and J by 4 bases, with 13 bases between them. This CDR3 contains 15 residues. The CDR3 bases are TGTGCCAGCAGCTTAGGTGAGGGCCTCACCTATGGCTACACCTTC. Translating it yields CASSLGEGLTYGYTF.

This CDR3 is CASSRRDRGRYEQYV. Written as DNA, the CDR3 is TGTGCCAGCTCCCGCCGGGACAGGGGGCGTTACGAGCAGTACGTC. The J gene is TRBJ2-7, the V gene TRBV2, with 12 bases aligning to TRBD1. The CDR3 consists of 15 residues. V gave up 8 bases and J gave up 4 bases; unmatched junction bases: 9. The germline V gene has CDR1 SNHLY and CDR2 FYNNEI.

This chain uses TRBV5-4 with TRBJ1-1, with 8 bases fitting TRBD1. Germline V gene sequence: CDR1 SGHNT, CDR2 YYREEE (reference sequence). The J segment lost 4 bases and the V segment lost 4 bases, leaving 15 bases of the junction unmatched. The length of the CDR3 is 17 residues. CDR3 nucleotide sequence: TGTGCCAGCAGCCACAGGACAGGGAGGGAAACGGGCACTGAAGCTTTCTTT. Its protein product is CASSHRTGRETGTEAFF.

The chain employs TRBV6-5 and TRBJ2-1; a weak D match, TRBD2 (6 bases). The CDR3 runs to 15 residues. V was trimmed by 2 bases and J by 9 bases, leaving 17 bases between them. Germline assignment: CDR1 MNHEY and CDR2 SVGAGI. DNA for the CDR3: TGTGCCAGCAGTTACGGGGGGACTCTCCCCATTGAGCAGTTCTTC. It codes for CASSYGGTLPIEQFF.

The genes are TRBV5-6 and TRBJ2-7; TRBD1 matches at 9 bases. The V gene's germline CDR1 is SGHDT and CDR2 YYEEEE. The CDR3 contains 15 residues. J gave up 5 bases and V 0 bases, and 6 bases lay outside the gene matches. The CDR3, as DNA: TGTGCCAGCAGCTTGGTGGGGACAGGGAGCCACGAGCAGTACTTC. Translation gives CASSLVGTGSHEQYF.

This sequence joins TRBV19 and TRBJ1-2; TRBD1 might be the D (5 bases). The CDR3 runs to 16 residues. The germline CDR1 and CDR2 sequences are LNHDA and SQIVND (reference sequence). V gave up 4 bases and J gave up 8 bases, with 23 bases separating them. In DNA form, the CDR3 reads TGTGCCAGTAGTAGAAGCAGGGCAAGGGAATATGAAGGCTACACCTTC. Protein: CASSRSRAREYEGYTF.

The V gene is TRBV3-1 (or the pseudogene TRBV3-2), the J gene TRBJ1-2; 7 positions agree with TRBD1. The CDR3 totals 14 residues. Germline loops: CDR1 LGHDT, CDR2 YNNKEL (reference sequence). V lost 3 bases to trimming and J lost 6 bases; unmatched junction nucleotides: 7. CDR3 bases: TGTGCCAGCAGCCAGGGTACAGGGGTTGATGGCTACACCTTC. Its protein product is CASSQGTGVDGYTF.

The chain recombines TRBV2 with TRBJ1-1; 8 nucleotides line up with TRBD1. Germline V CDR1 and CDR2: SNHLY, FYNNEI. The CDR3 consists of 16 residues. V shed 7 bases, J shed 3 bases, and the junction held 13 bases outside the gene matches. The CDR3 reads CASTYLWTGWDTEAFF. CDR3 nucleotide sequence: TGTGCCAGCACATATCTCTGGACAGGGTGGGACACTGAAGCTTTCTTT.

The chain combines TRBV10-3 with TRBJ2-4; 7 bases are shared with TRBD2. V trimming: 3 bases; J trimming: 6 bases; junction bases outside the gene matches: 11. The CDR3 is made up of 16 amino acids. Per the germline V gene, CDR1 is ENHRY and CDR2 is SYGVKD. CDR3 in amino acids: CAISDPRLALLNIQYF. CDR3 coding DNA: TGTGCCATCAGTGATCCCCGACTAGCTCTTCTAAACATTCAGTACTTC.

The chain carries TRBV5-4 and TRBJ2-6, with D uncertain. Germline V gives CDR1 SGHNT, CDR2 YYREEE (reference sequence). CDR3 length: 16 amino acids. V lost 4 bases, J lost 4 bases, and 15 bases lay in between. The DNA for the CDR3 is TGTGCCAGCAGCCCCATCGAGGTGGTCGGGGCCAACGTCCTGACTTTC. This codes for CASSPIEVVGANVLTF.

This clone was seen once. The J gene is TRBJ1-2, the V gene TRBV4-1; 7 nucleotides line up with TRBD1. The J segment lost 6 bases and the V segment lost 2 bases, leaving 6 bases of the junction unmatched. The CDR3 is made up of 14 amino acids. Germline CDR1 is MGHRA and CDR2 is YSYEKL. CDR3: CASSQPGQLDGYTF. The DNA of the CDR3 is TGCGCCAGCAGCCAACCGGGACAGCTCGATGGCTACACCTTC.

The CDR3 spells CASSRRADTYEQYF. For the CDR3, the DNA is TGTGCCAGCAGCCGCCGAGCGGATACCTACGAGCAGTACTTC. The chain is built from TRBV27 and TRBJ2-7; possibly TRBD2 for D (5 bases). The germline V and J ends were trimmed by 6 bases and 2 bases, with 14 bases remaining between them. Germline CDR1 reads MNHEY; CDR2 reads SMNVEV (reference sequence). CDR3 length equals 14 residues.